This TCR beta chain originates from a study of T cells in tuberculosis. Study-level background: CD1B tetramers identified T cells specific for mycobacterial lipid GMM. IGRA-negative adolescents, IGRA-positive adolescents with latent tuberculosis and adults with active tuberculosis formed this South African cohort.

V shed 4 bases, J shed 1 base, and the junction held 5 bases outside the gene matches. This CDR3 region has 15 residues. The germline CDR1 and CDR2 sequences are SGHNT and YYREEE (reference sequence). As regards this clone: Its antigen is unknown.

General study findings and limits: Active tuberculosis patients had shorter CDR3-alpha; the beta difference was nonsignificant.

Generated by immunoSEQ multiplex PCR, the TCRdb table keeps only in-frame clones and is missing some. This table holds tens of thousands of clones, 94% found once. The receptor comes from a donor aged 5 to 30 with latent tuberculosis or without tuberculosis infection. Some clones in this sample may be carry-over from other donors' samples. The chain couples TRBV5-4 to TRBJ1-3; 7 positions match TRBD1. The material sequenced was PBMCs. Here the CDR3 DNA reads TGTGCCAGCAGCATGGGACAGTTTTCTGGAAACACCATATATTTT. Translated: CASSMGQFSGNTIYF.